This T cell receptor (beta chain) was sequenced during a study of cytomegalovirus exposure and HLA in healthy donors. This PCR relied on a set of 60 Vbeta primers and 13 Jbeta primers. The protocol was immunoSEQ multiplex PCR, while the TCRdb copy is restricted to in-frame clones and leaves out a portion. The sample lists some 180,000 clones, 75% to 85% seen once, with 2.5% in the top ten. The CDR3 sequence is 11 residues long. V was pared by 10 bases and J by 0 bases, with 7 bases between. In germline, CDR1 is SEHNR, CDR2 FQNEAQ (reference sequence). This sequence joins TRBV7-9 and TRBJ2-7, with D hard to call. Sequenced material: PBMCs. The source is a woman aged 25 to 45 in good health and CMV-seropositive. DNA for the CDR3: TGTGCCACCGTTAGCTCCTACGAGCAGTACTTC. This encodes CATVSSYEQYF.